This T cell receptor beta chain was identified in a study of blood T cell repertoires in COVID-19. Looking at the study overall: Acute and convalescent COVID-19 samples came from the United States, Italy and Spain. T cells, B-cell-depleted T cells, or PBMCs supplied cDNA or gDNA.

Germline loops: CDR1 MRHNA, CDR2 SNTAGT. The CDR3 contains 16 residues. With 4 bases removed from V and 0 bases from J, the gap between germline ends came to 13 bases. As originally analysed: Amplification of reference gene primers provided the estimated nucleated cell counts. TCRdb keeps only in-frame clones here, not all; method: immunoSEQ multiplex PCR. That table supplies the V and J calls and clone size; D and trimming were determined from the DNA. The table includes fewer than 200,000 clones, around 85% detected once. The chain carries TRBV6-4 and TRBJ2-1; D uncertain. The sample was peripheral blood. This clonotype was sampled from a man in his 60s who had recovered from COVID-19. CDR3 sequence: CASSVVLQSSYNEQFF. The CDR3 coding sequence is TGTGCCAGCAGTGTTGTGTTACAGAGCTCCTACAATGAGCAGTTCTTC.